The sample holds a few counts of the clone carrying this T cell receptor (beta chain). What it binds is not known. The data originate from a study of cytomegalovirus exposure and HLA in healthy donors. Study results and limitations: A further, later analysis showed that HLA-associated TCR beta chains (compared with equally common others) were more clonally expanded. Reports described diagnosis of cytomegalovirus status by the classifier as highly specific and sensitive. Rarity held for most TCR sequences, but there were some public TCRs that occurred in many donors.

Germline V gene data show CDR1 as SNHLY and CDR2 as FYNNEI. The CDR3 spans 12 residues. The V end lost 3 bases, the J end lost 4 bases, and 7 bases lay between the germline ends. The primer mix had 60 Vbeta and 13 Jbeta primers. TCRdb keeps only in-frame clones here, not all; method: immunoSEQ multiplex PCR. The table lists about 190,000 clones, 65% to 80% of them singletons. The receptor was derived from a man between 25 and 39 years old in good health and CMV-seropositive. V usage is TRBV2 and J usage is TRBJ2-7; D ambiguous. Sequencing used PBMCs. CDR3 region: CASSDQEYEQYF. Written as DNA, the CDR3 is TGTGCCAGCAGTGATCAGGAATACGAGCAGTACTTC.